This is a list of T cell receptor beta chains from one sample in a study of blood T cell repertoires in COVID-19. The data were produced by immunoSEQ multiplex PCR, yet TCRdb's version contains in-frame clones alone and is incomplete. The sample holds about 370,000 clones, 89% seen once. The sequenced sample consisted of peripheral blood. These receptor sequences come from a woman in her thirties with COVID-19, enrolled during active disease. Each CDR3 is given with its conserved first and last residue. Fields, in order: J gene, D gene, clone size, V gene, CDR3 DNA, CDR3 protein. A D gene is named only where the DNA matches it firmly. Only part of the rows carry a size: once, few, many, or a class if the clone is expanded.

>TRBJ1-2|.|.|TRBV4-3
TGCGCCAGCAGCCAAGACACGGAGCACTATGGCTACACCTTC
CASSQDTEHYGYTF
>TRBJ2-2|TRBD2|.|TRBV6-5
TGTGCCAGCAGTTACGCTTCGGGGGGGAACACCGGGGAGCTGTTTTTT
CASSYASGGNTGELFF
>TRBJ2-5|.|.|TRBV4-3
TGCGCCAGCAGCCAAGATATGTGGGGAGGGGGGGAGACCCAGTACTTC
CASSQDMWGGGETQYF
>TRBJ1-2|.|.|TRBV5-8
TGTGCCAGCAGCTTGAGACATAATGGCTACACCTTC
CASSLRHNGYTF
>TRBJ2-2|.|few|TRBV2
TGTGCCAGCAGTCAAACCGGACAGCCGAACACCGGGGAGCTGTTTTTT
CASSQTGQPNTGELFF
>TRBJ2-1|.|few|TRBV7-2
TGTGCCAGCAGCTTATCGCAGGGGACGTACAATGAGCAGTTCTTC
CASSLSQGTYNEQFF
>TRBJ2-7|.|.|TRBV9
TGTGCCAGCAGCGTAGAGTCGGAGGGGTATTACGAGCAGTACTTC
CASSVESEGYYEQYF
>TRBJ2-1|TRBD2|.|TRBV4-1
TGCGCCAGCAGCTATCCCGGGACTAGTTACAATGAGCAGTTCTTC
CASSYPGTSYNEQFF
>TRBJ2-1|.|.|TRBV27
TGTGCCAGCAGTTTGATGAGGGGGAATGAGCAGTTCTTC
CASSLMRGNEQFF
>TRBJ1-5|.|.|TRBV18
TGTGCCAGCTCACCTGGTGGAGTTAGCAATCAGCCCCAGCATTTT
CASSPGGVSNQPQHF
>TRBJ2-7|.|once|TRBV25-1
TGTGCCAGCAGTGAAGTGCTTGACAGGCCCTACGAGCAGTACTTC
CASSEVLDRPYEQYF
>TRBJ2-5|.|.|TRBV29-1
TGCAGCGCCCAGACAAACTACCAAGAGACCCAGTACTTC
CSAQTNYQETQYF
>TRBJ2-4|TRBD1|few|TRBV4-1
TGCGCCAGCAGCCAGGGACAGGGGGTAGCCAAAAACATTCAGTACTTC
CASSQGQGVAKNIQYF
>TRBJ2-3|.|few|TRBV7-2
TGTGCCAGCAGCTTAGAGGGGGGGGGCCTCCCAGATACGCAGTATTTT
CASSLEGGGLPDTQYF
>TRBJ1-2|.|.|TRBV19
TGTGCCAGTAGCCCTACCAGATGGGGGGGAAACTATGGCTACACCTTC
CASSPTRWGGNYGYTF
>TRBJ2-3|TRBD2|.|TRBV4-3
TGCGCCAGCAGCCAAGGGTTGACTAGCGGGAGTGGGTCAGATACGCAGTATTTT
CASSQGLTSGSGSDTQYF
>TRBJ1-1|TRBD1|once|TRBV19
TGTGCCAGTAGTATGACAGGGCCGACTGAAGCTTTCTTT
CASSMTGPTEAFF
>TRBJ2-2|TRBD2|.|TRBV10-3
TGTGCCATCAGTGAAGTAGCGGGAGATGAGGCCGGGGAGCTGTTTTTT
CAISEVAGDEAGELFF
>TRBJ1-1|TRBD1|.|TRBV6-6
TGTGCCAGCAGTTCCAGGGGGTACACTGAAGCTTTCTTT
CASSSRGYTEAFF
>TRBJ2-3|.|once|TRBV6-5
TGTGCCAGCAGTTCGGGAAGCACAGATACGCAGTATTTT
CASSSGSTDTQYF
>TRBJ1-5|.|.|TRBV3-1/TRBV3-2
TGTGCCAGCAGCCAAGTCGCCCAACAAACCCAGCATTTT
CASSQVAQQTQHF
>TRBJ1-4|TRBD1|once|TRBV5-1
TGCGCCAGCAGCCCTCGACAGGGGGCGACTAATGAAAAACTGTTTTTT
CASSPRQGATNEKLFF
>TRBJ1-3|.|.|TRBV5-1
TGCGCCAGCAGCTTGGATGGGAATCGGGAAAACACCATATATTTT
CASSLDGNRENTIYF